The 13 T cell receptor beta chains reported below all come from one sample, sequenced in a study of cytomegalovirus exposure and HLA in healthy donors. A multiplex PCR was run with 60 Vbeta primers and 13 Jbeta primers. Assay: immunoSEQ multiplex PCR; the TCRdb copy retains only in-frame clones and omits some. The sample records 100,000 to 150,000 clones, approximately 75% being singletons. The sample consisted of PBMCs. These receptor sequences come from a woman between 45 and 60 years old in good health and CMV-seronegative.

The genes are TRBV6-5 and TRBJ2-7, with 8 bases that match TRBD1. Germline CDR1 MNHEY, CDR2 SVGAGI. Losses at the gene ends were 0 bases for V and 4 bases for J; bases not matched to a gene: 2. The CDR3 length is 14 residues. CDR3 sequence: CASSYSQGAYEQYF. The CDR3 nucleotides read TGTGCCAGCAGTTACTCCCAGGGGGCTTACGAGCAGTACTTC.

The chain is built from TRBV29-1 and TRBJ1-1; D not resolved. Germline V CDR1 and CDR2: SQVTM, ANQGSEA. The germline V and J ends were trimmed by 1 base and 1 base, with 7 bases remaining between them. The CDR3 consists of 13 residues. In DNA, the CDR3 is TGCAGCGTTGAAGGGGCCGCGAACACTGAAGCTTTCTTT. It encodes CSVEGAANTEAFF.

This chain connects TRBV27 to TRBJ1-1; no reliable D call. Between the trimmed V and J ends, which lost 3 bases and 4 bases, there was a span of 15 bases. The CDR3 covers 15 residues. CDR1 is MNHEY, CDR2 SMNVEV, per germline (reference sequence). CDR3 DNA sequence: TGTGCCAGCAGTTTTAGTTCCCGGGGAGGCACTGAAGCTTTCTTT. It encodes CASSFSSRGGTEAFF.

CDR3 sequence reads: CASSQEGVPSYEQYF. Written as DNA, the CDR3 is TGTGCCAGCAGCCAAGAAGGGGTCCCCTCCTACGAGCAGTACTTC. The V and J genes are TRBV14 and TRBJ2-7; the D gene is possibly TRBD1 (5 bases). CDR1 and CDR2 from the germline V gene are SGHDN and FVKESK. Trimming removed 0 bases from V and 0 bases from J, with 9 bases in between. The CDR3 is made up of 15 amino acids.

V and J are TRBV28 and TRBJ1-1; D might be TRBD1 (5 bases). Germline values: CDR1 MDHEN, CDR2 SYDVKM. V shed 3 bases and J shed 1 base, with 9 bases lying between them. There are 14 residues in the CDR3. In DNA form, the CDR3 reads TGTGCCAGCAGTTTCCTGGACAAGAACACTGAAGCTTTCTTT. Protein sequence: CASSFLDKNTEAFF. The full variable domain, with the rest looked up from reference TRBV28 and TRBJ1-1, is DVKVTQSSRYLVKRTGEKVFLECVQDMDHENMFWYRQDPGLGLRLIYFSYDVKMKEKGDIPEGYSVSREKKERFSLILESASTNQTSMYLCASSFLDKNTEAFFGQGTRLTVV.

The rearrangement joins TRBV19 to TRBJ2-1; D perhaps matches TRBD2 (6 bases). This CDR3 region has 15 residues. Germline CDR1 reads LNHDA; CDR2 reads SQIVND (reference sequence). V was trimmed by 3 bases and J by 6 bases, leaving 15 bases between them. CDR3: CASSIMTSGFNEQFF. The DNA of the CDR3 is TGTGCCAGTAGTATTATGACTAGTGGCTTCAATGAGCAGTTCTTC.

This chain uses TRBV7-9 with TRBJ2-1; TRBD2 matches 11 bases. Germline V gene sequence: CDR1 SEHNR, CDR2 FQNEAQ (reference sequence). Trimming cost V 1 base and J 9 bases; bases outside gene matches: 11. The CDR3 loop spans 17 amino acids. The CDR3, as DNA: TGTGCCAGCAGCTTAGTGGTAGCGGGAGGGCCGGGGTTTGAGCAGTTCTTC. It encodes CASSLVVAGGPGFEQFF.

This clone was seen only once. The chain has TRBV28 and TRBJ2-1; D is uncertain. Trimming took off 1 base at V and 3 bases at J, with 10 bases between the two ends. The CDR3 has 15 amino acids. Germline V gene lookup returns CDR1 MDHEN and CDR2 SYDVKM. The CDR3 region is CASSLSIVRYNEQFF. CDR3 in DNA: TGTGCCAGCAGTTTATCTATTGTCCGCTACAATGAGCAGTTCTTC.

The CDR3 DNA sequence: TGTGCCAGCAGTTTACCAGAGGGACAGGGTGGGACCCAGTACTTC. This sequence encodes CASSLPEGQGGTQYF. The chain has TRBV28 and TRBJ2-5; TRBD1 agrees at 9 bases. V was clipped by 2 bases and J by 7 bases; unmatched bases: 8. The CDR3 is made up of 15 amino acids. Germline CDR1 MDHEN, CDR2 SYDVKM.

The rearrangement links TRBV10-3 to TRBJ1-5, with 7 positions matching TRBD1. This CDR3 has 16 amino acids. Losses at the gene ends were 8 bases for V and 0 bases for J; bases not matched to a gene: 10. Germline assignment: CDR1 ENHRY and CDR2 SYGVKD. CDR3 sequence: CAIGQDSFYSNQPQHF. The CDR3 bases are TGTGCCATCGGACAGGACAGCTTCTATAGCAATCAGCCCCAGCATTTT.

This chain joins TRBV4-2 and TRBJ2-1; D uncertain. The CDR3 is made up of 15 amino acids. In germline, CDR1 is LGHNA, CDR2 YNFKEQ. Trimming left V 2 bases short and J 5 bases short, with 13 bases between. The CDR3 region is CASSQFMTENNEQFF. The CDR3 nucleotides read TGTGCCAGCAGCCAATTTATGACTGAAAACAATGAGCAGTTCTTC.

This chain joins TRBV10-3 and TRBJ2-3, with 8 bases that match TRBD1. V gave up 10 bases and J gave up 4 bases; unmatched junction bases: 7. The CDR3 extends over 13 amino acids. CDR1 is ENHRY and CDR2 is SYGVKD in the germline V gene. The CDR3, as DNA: TGTGCCACCGGGGGACAGGAGCCAGATACGCAGTATTTT. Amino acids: CATGGQEPDTQYF.

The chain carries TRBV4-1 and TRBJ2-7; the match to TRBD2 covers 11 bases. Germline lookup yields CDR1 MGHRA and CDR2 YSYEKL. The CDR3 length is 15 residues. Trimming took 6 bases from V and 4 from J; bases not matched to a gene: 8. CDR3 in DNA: TGCGCCAGCAGATCGGGACTAGCGGAGGTTTACGAGCAGTACTTC. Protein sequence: CASRSGLAEVYEQYF.